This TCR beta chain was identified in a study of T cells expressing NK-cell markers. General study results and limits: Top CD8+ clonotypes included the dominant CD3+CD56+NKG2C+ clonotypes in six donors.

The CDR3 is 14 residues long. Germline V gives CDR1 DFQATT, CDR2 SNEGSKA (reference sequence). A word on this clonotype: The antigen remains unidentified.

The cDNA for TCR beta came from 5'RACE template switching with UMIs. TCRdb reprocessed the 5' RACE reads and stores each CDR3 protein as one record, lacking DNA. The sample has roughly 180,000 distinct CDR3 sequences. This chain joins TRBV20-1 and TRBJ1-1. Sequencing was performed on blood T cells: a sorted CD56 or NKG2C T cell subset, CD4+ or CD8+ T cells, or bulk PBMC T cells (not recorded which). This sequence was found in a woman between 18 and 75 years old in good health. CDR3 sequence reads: CSADHGGLASEAFF.